The 29 T cell receptor beta chains given below trace back to one sample, sequenced in a study of PD-1 blockade in classical Hodgkin lymphoma. The sample's time point: cycle 4 day 1 (C4D1), after 6 weeks of nivolumab. Every patient had relapsed following autologous stem cell transplantation, and cohorts differed in brentuximab vedotin exposure. Only in-frame clones appear in the TCRdb table, and some are missing; sequencing was by immunoSEQ multiplex PCR. The top ten clones hold about a fifth of a sample with about 47,000 clones, 80% of them seen once. The sequencing used peripheral blood mononuclear cells (PBMCs), collected before the fourth cycle of nivolumab. The receptors shown here come from a human donor with classical Hodgkin lymphoma.

This clone has only a few counts. The V and J genes are TRBV7-2 and TRBJ1-3; D is uncertain. The V gene lost 2 bases and the J gene lost 0 bases, with 14 bases spanning the gap. The CDR3 consists of 17 residues. Germline CDR1 and CDR2: SGHTA and FQGNSA. CDR3: CASSLLLGPSSGNTIYF. The DNA for the CDR3 is TGTGCCAGCAGCTTACTGCTAGGGCCGAGCTCTGGAAACACCATATATTTT.

This chain links TRBV27 with TRBJ2-4; D may correspond to TRBD1 or TRBD2 (5 bases each). Germline lookup yields CDR1 MNHEY and CDR2 SMNVEV (reference sequence). The length of the CDR3 is 14 residues. Trimming removed 6 bases at V and 6 bases at J, with 15 bases between. The chain's CDR3 is CASRPGTRRNIQYF. CDR3 sequence (DNA): TGTGCCAGCAGACCCGGGACGAGGAGAAACATTCAGTACTTC.

In its sample, this clone was seen once. J is TRBJ1-1 and V is TRBV2, with TRBD1 identical over 7 bases. The CDR3 totals 14 residues. Germline CDR1 is SNHLY and CDR2 is FYNNEI. Trimming at V came to 1 base and at J to 4 bases, leaving 3 bases not matched to a gene. The CDR3 sequence is CASSEEQGSTEAFF. CDR3 DNA: TGTGCCAGCAGTGAAGAACAGGGGAGCACTGAAGCTTTCTTT.

A few counts support this clone. The chain joins TRBV30 to TRBJ2-7; 7 bases agree with TRBD2. Germline V gives CDR1 GTSNPN, CDR2 SVGIG (reference sequence). The CDR3 loop spans 11 amino acids. Trimming removed 1 base from V and 6 bases from J; junction bases left unmatched: 0. The CDR3 loop is CAWSGEGEQYF. The CDR3 bases are TGTGCCTGGAGTGGGGAGGGCGAGCAGTACTTC.

The genes are TRBV27 and TRBJ2-1; D might be TRBD2 (6 bases). CDR3 length: 16 residues. Trimming shortened V by 2 bases and J by 1 base, and 12 bases separated the two germline ends. Germline CDR1 MNHEY, CDR2 SMNVEV (reference sequence). CDR3 protein: CASSLRLAMSYNEQFF. CDR3 DNA sequence: TGTGCCAGCAGTTTAAGGCTAGCGATGTCCTACAATGAGCAGTTCTTC.

The rearrangement joins TRBV29-1 to TRBJ1-4, with a possible D match to TRBD1 (5 bases). This CDR3 region has 12 residues. Germline CDR1 and CDR2: SQVTM and ANQGSEA. V lost 4 bases, J lost 8 bases, and 11 bases lay in between. CDR3 sequence reads: CSVAQGGEKLFF. CDR3 sequence (DNA): TGCAGCGTTGCCCAGGGTGGGGAAAAACTGTTTTTT.

V is TRBV7-2 and J is TRBJ1-1; 7 nucleotides agree with TRBD1. Trimming removed 6 bases from V and 2 bases from J; junction bases left unmatched: 6. This CDR3 is built from 14 residues. The germline V gene encodes CDR1 SGHTA and CDR2 FQGNSA. CDR3 protein: CASRSGQVNTEAFF. The CDR3 DNA sequence: TGTGCCAGCAGGTCTGGACAGGTAAACACTGAAGCTTTCTTT.

This chain uses TRBV7-8 with TRBJ1-4; 10 nucleotides align to TRBD1. Germline CDR1 SGHVS, CDR2 FQNEAQ. The CDR3 has 15 amino acids. The ends lost 5 bases at V and 6 bases at J; junction bases unmatched: 6. CDR3 residues: CASSPRQGADEKLFF. CDR3 nucleotide sequence: TGTGCCAGCAGCCCGAGACAGGGGGCAGATGAAAAACTGTTTTTT.

The chain links TRBV5-6 to TRBJ1-1; possible D gene TRBD1, 5 bases. Looked up from germline, CDR1 is SGHDT and CDR2 is YYEEEE. Trimming cost V 4 bases and J 6 bases, with 13 bases left between them. This CDR3 spans 13 amino acids. CDR3 DNA: TGTGCCAGCAGCCAGCCCAGGGCTCCTGAAGCTTTCTTT. Its translation: CASSQPRAPEAFF.

V is TRBV7-3 and J is TRBJ1-1; 11 nucleotides align to TRBD1. This CDR3 has 15 residues. Unmatched junction bases numbered 6, after V lost 5 bases and J lost 4 bases. Germline V gives CDR1 SGHTA, CDR2 FQGTGA. The CDR3 protein is CASSRTGGAGTEAFF. For the CDR3, the DNA is TGTGCCAGCAGCCGGACAGGGGGCGCCGGCACTGAAGCTTTCTTT.

V usage is TRBV2 and J usage is TRBJ2-1, with D perhaps given as TRBD1 or TRBD2 (6 bases each). Trimming cost V 8 bases and J 7 bases, with 18 bases left between them. Germline V gene data show CDR1 as SNHLY and CDR2 as FYNNEI. This CDR3 spans 14 amino acids. The CDR3 loop reads CASHYGGAKNEQFF. CDR3 nucleotides: TGTGCCAGCCATTACGGGGGCGCGAAGAATGAGCAGTTCTTC.

The rearrangement joins TRBV27 to TRBJ1-1; tentative D call: TRBD1 (6 bases). Germline V lookup: CDR1 MNHEY, CDR2 SMNVEV (reference sequence). This CDR3 comprises 13 residues. The germline V and J ends were trimmed by 5 bases and 7 bases, with 14 bases remaining between them. The CDR3 sequence is CASSPHLRGEAFF. CDR3 coding DNA: TGTGCCAGCAGTCCGCACCTCAGGGGTGAAGCTTTCTTT.

V is TRBV5-4 and J is TRBJ2-1; TRBD2 matches 7 bases. After removal of 2 bases from V and 0 bases from J, the junction contained 2 bases not matched to a gene. In germline, CDR1 is SGHNT, CDR2 YYREEE (reference sequence). This CDR3 spans 15 amino acids. The CDR3 loop reads CASSFRGSSYNEQFF. Written as DNA, the CDR3 is TGTGCCAGCAGCTTCCGCGGGAGCTCCTACAATGAGCAGTTCTTC.

The table lists this clone with a few counts. The rearrangement joins TRBV6-5 to TRBJ1-5; maybe TRBD1 (5 bases). Trimming removed 6 bases at V and 4 bases at J, with 16 bases between. This CDR3 is 15 amino acids long. The germline V gene encodes CDR1 MNHEY and CDR2 SVGAGI. In DNA form, the CDR3 reads TGTGCCAGCAGACGCTATTCGGGGGGGAATCAGCCCCAGCATTTT. Translated, it gives CASRRYSGGNQPQHF.

The gene calls are TRBV6-5 and TRBJ1-1, with 9 bases matching TRBD1. The CDR3 loop spans 15 amino acids. V trimming: 4 bases; J trimming: 1 base; junction bases outside the gene matches: 4. Per the germline V gene, CDR1 is MNHEY and CDR2 is SVGAGI. CDR3 in DNA: TGTGCCAGCAGTTGGGCGGACAGGGGGAACACTGAAGCTTTCTTT. Translation: CASSWADRGNTEAFF.

The chain joins TRBV6-5 to TRBJ2-3; TRBD2 matches at 14 bases. The CDR3 runs to 15 residues. Germline V CDR1 and CDR2: MNHEY, SVGAGI. V lost 4 bases, J lost 9 bases, and 6 bases stayed unmatched. The chain's CDR3 is CASSLGLAGAPTQYF. In DNA form, the CDR3 reads TGTGCCAGCAGTTTGGGACTAGCGGGGGCTCCAACGCAGTATTTT.

The V call is TRBV7-9, the J call TRBJ1-3; a possible D gene is TRBD1 (5 bases). Trimming took 5 bases from V and 3 from J, leaving 8 bases between them. From germline, CDR1 is SEHNR and CDR2 FQNEAQ (reference sequence). The CDR3 loop spans 13 amino acids. The CDR3 sequence is CASSGTVGNTIYF. The DNA for the CDR3 is TGTGCCAGCAGCGGGACTGTTGGAAACACCATATATTTT.

This clone was seen a few times. The chain carries TRBV10-3 and TRBJ1-3; no reliable D call. The CDR3 is made up of 15 amino acids. V shed 3 bases and J shed 1 base, with 10 bases lying between them. Germline CDR1 ENHRY, CDR2 SYGVKD. The CDR3 DNA reads as TGTGCCATCAGTGACAGTACCTTATCTGGAAACACCATATATTTT. As protein: CAISDSTLSGNTIYF.

The chain links TRBV5-1 to TRBJ1-4, with D unclear. Germline CDR1 SGHRS, CDR2 YFSETQ. The CDR3 is 12 residues long. The ends were cut back, 4 bases at V and 12 bases at J, with 13 bases in the middle. CDR3 amino acids: CASSQVSGQLFF. The CDR3 bases are TGCGCCAGCAGCCAGGTCAGTGGGCAACTGTTTTTT. Based on the CDR3 plus reference TRBV5-1 and TRBJ1-4, the full variable domain is KAGVTQTPRYLIKTRGQQVTLSCSPISGHRSVSWYQQTPGQGLQFLFEYFSETQRNKGNFPGRFSGRQFSNSRSEMNVSTLELGDSALYLCASSQVSGQLFFGSGTQLSVL.

This clone occurred many times. Other DNA sequences from this sample encode an identical CDR3 as well. The gene calls are TRBV10-3 and TRBJ1-1; D is ambiguous. The CDR3 sequence is 14 residues long. The ends were cut back, 2 bases at V and 2 bases at J, with 9 bases in the middle. Germline V lookup: CDR1 ENHRY, CDR2 SYGVKD. The CDR3 here is CAISEPGGNTEAFF. The CDR3, as DNA: TGTGCCATCAGTGAGCCGGGAGGAAACACTGAAGCTTTCTTT.

The rearrangement links TRBV4-1 to TRBJ1-2, with TRBD1 as a possible D gene (5 bases). Germline V gene sequence: CDR1 MGHRA, CDR2 YSYEKL. The ends were cut back, 1 base at V and 2 bases at J, with 11 bases in the middle. CDR3 size: 15 residues. The CDR3 region has the DNA TGCGCCAGCAGCCAAGCCCAGGGCGGGAACTATGGCTACACCTTC. Residues: CASSQAQGGNYGYTF.

This clone was seen a single time. The chain uses TRBV21-1 and TRBJ2-2; the table's D call, TRBD1, was not checked against the DNA. TRBV21-1 is recorded as a pseudogene. The CDR3 runs to 16 residues. The CDR3 coding sequence is TGTGCCAGCAGCAAAAAGACAGGGGCGAACACCGGGGAGCTGTTTTTT. Translation gives CASSKKTGANTGELFF.

This clone was observed once. The V gene is TRBV19, the J gene TRBJ1-5; no clear D. This CDR3 has 16 residues. V was shortened by 7 bases and J by 0 bases, with 16 bases between the two germline ends. Germline values: CDR1 LNHDA, CDR2 SQIVND (reference sequence). For the CDR3, the DNA is TGTGCCAGTAATACTAGGGCGGCCATTAGCAATCAGCCCCAGCATTTT. Its protein is CASNTRAAISNQPQHF.

V gene TRBV5-4 combines with J gene TRBJ2-7, with 10 nucleotides matching TRBD2. CDR3 length equals 14 residues. The V and J ends lost 1 base and 5 bases, in that order; junction bases with no gene match: 3. CDR1 is SGHNT, CDR2 YYREEE, per germline (reference sequence). The DNA of the CDR3 is TGTGCCAGCAGCTTGCTAGCGGGAGCGAACGAGCAGTACTTC. It encodes CASSLLAGANEQYF.

The genes are TRBV6-5 and TRBJ2-7; D unresolved. Germline assignment: CDR1 MNHEY and CDR2 SVGAGI. V lost 2 bases and J lost 6, with 17 bases in between. The CDR3 is made up of 15 amino acids. The CDR3 reads CASSYGVLGLGEQYF. The CDR3 DNA reads TGTGCCAGCAGTTACGGCGTGCTCGGATTGGGCGAGCAGTACTTC.

The chain links TRBV9 to TRBJ2-5, with 10 bases that match TRBD1. V was clipped by 0 bases and J by 3 bases; unmatched bases: 8. CDR1 SGDLS and CDR2 YYNGEE come from the germline V gene. There are 17 residues in the CDR3. The CDR3 region has the DNA TGTGCCAGCAGCGTAGGGGTCCTGACAGGGGGCGAAGAGACCCAGTACTTC. Its protein is CASSVGVLTGGEETQYF.

The CDR3 here is CASSEKGRGSQPQHF. The CDR3 coding sequence is TGTGCCAGTAGTGAAAAGGGGCGGGGTTCTCAGCCCCAGCATTTT. The chain joins TRBV19 to TRBJ1-5; D may be TRBD1 (5 bases). Germline V gene sequence: CDR1 LNHDA, CDR2 SQIVND (reference sequence). The CDR3 is 15 residues long. V lost 5 bases and J lost 6, with 17 bases in between.

A single count supports this clone. The V call is TRBV5-1, the J call TRBJ2-2; D gene unclear. Germline CDR1 reads SGHRS; CDR2 reads YFSETQ. The CDR3 runs 15 residues. The V end lost 0 bases, the J end lost 4 bases, and 10 bases lay between the germline ends. The CDR3 DNA is TGCGCCAGCAGCTTGGTCGAGAGTGGCACCGGGGAGCTGTTTTTT. Protein sequence: CASSLVESGTGELFF.

This clone was detected a few times. CDR3 DNA: TGTGCCAGTAGCCTTCTCGCAGGGTCACGAGGCTACACCTTC. Protein sequence: CASSLLAGSRGYTF. The V gene is TRBV19, the J gene TRBJ1-2, with a tentative D call TRBD1 (5 bases). The CDR3 covers 14 residues. The germline CDR1 and CDR2 sequences are LNHDA and SQIVND (reference sequence). Trimming took 6 bases from V and 8 from J, leaving 19 bases between them.